The 25 T cell receptor beta chains in this list originate from one sample, sequenced in a study of CD8 T cells in ankylosing spondylitis. Overall study results and limits: Ankylosing spondylitis blood seemed to carry a telltale TCR beta motif made of several highly homologous variants.

Their antigen targets remain unknown. TCRdb independently ran MiXCR on the 5' RACE reads; one entry per CDR3 protein. The top ten hold less than 0.65% of the sample, which has about 800,000 distinct CDR3 sequences, roughly 10% seen once. The sample was blood, either unsorted or a sorted T cell fraction (not recorded which). These receptors originate from a male donor with ankylosing spondylitis.

V is TRBV5-1 and J is TRBJ2-7; 8 bases map to TRBD2. This CDR3 is built from 14 residues. With V trimmed by 3 bases and J by 3 bases, 5 bases remained unmatched. Germline CDR1 reads SGHRS; CDR2 reads YFSETQ. CDR3 coding DNA: TGCGCCAGCAGCTGGGCCAGCGGGAGCTACGAGCAGTACTTC. Amino acids: CASSWASGSYEQYF.

The chain has TRBV2 and TRBJ1-2; D may be TRBD1 (5 bases). From germline, CDR1 is SNHLY and CDR2 FYNNEI. The CDR3 is 15 residues long. The V end was cut by 5 bases, the J end by 5 bases, with 18 bases between. The DNA of the CDR3 is TGTGCCAGCAGTCAGGGATCCCTGATTGGGTATGGCTACACCTTC. It specifies CASSQGSLIGYGYTF.

The chain joins TRBV7-6 to TRBJ2-1, with D hard to call. The CDR3 is made up of 11 amino acids. Germline V gene data show CDR1 as SGHVS and CDR2 as FNYEAQ. The germline V and J ends were trimmed by 4 bases and 10 bases, with 8 bases remaining between them. This CDR3 reads CASSSVYEQFF. The CDR3 nucleotides read TGTGCCAGCAGCTCCGTATACGAGCAGTTCTTC.

This clonotype was seen repeatedly, ten times or more. The V call is TRBV5-1, the J call TRBJ2-7, with 7 bases identical to TRBD1. The CDR3 covers 13 residues. V dropped 6 bases and J dropped 5; count of bases not matched to a gene: 8. Looked up from germline, CDR1 is SGHRS and CDR2 is YFSETQ. CDR3 in DNA: TGCGCCAGCAAGAGACAGGGCAACCACGAGCAGTACTTC. Its translation: CASKRQGNHEQYF.

The chain uses TRBV7-2 and TRBJ2-7; unclear D gene. V was pared by 5 bases and J by 7 bases, with 15 bases between. From germline, CDR1 is SGHTA and CDR2 FQGNSA. The CDR3 has 13 residues. CDR3 region: CASSLGRFSEQYF. CDR3 DNA sequence: TGTGCCAGCAGCCTAGGGCGGTTCTCTGAGCAGTACTTC.

This clonotype was recorded a few times. The chain employs TRBV10-3 and TRBJ2-1, with unresolved D. V was shortened by 0 bases and J by 10 bases, with 7 bases between the two germline ends. The germline V gene has CDR1 ENHRY and CDR2 SYGVKD. This CDR3 contains 12 residues. The DNA of the CDR3 is TGTGCCATCAGTGAGTCCGGAACGGAGCAGTTCTTC. Residues: CAISESGTEQFF.

The chain carries TRBV10-3 and TRBJ1-5; D call uncertain. Trimming stripped 6 bases from V and 5 bases from J, with 11 bases between. The CDR3 has 13 amino acids. The germline V gene encodes CDR1 ENHRY and CDR2 SYGVKD. The CDR3, as DNA: TGTGCCATCAGGGAGCTAACGGATCAGCCCCAGCATTTT. Protein sequence: CAIRELTDQPQHF.

This clonotype has just a few counts. The chain has TRBV12-3 or TRBV12-4 and TRBJ1-4; D not certain. This CDR3 comprises 16 residues. Trimming removed 3 bases from V and 2 bases from J, with 13 bases in between. CDR3 DNA: TGTGCCAGCAGTTTTATCCGGGCGCTTACTAATGAAAAACTGTTTTTT. It encodes CASSFIRALTNEKLFF.

This clonotype was found a few times. The CDR3 is CASNQGTTTNEKLFF. In DNA form, the CDR3 reads TGTGCCAGCAACCAAGGGACAACAACTAATGAAAAACTGTTTTTT. The chain joins TRBV5-5 to TRBJ1-4; weak D call: TRBD1 (6 bases). V was shortened by 6 bases and J by 0 bases, with 12 bases between the two germline ends. Germline CDR1 and CDR2: SGHKS and YYEKEE (reference sequence). This CDR3 is 15 amino acids long.

This CDR3 is CATGADSGANVLTF. The DNA of the CDR3 is TGTGCCACCGGGGCTGACTCTGGGGCCAACGTCCTGACTTTC. This rearrangement joins TRBV24-1 to TRBJ2-6; the D gene is possibly TRBD1 (5 bases). The ends were cut back, 9 bases at V and 0 bases at J, with 8 bases in the middle. The germline V gene has CDR1 KGHDR and CDR2 SFDVKD. The CDR3 length is 14 residues.

The table lists this clonotype with many counts. The rearrangement links TRBV7-9 to TRBJ2-7, with D maybe TRBD1 (5 bases). Germline V gene data show CDR1 as SEHNR and CDR2 as FQNEAQ (reference sequence). The CDR3 covers 12 residues. The ends were cut back, 10 bases at V and 0 bases at J, with 10 bases in the middle. DNA for the CDR3: TGTGCCATCACCGACAGCTCCTACGAGCAGTACTTC. Translation: CAITDSSYEQYF.

This clonotype was observed many times. CDR3 loop: CASSHDRGRTKWGGLFF. In DNA form, the CDR3 reads TGCGCCAGCAGCCATGACCGGGGCCGGACTAAATGGGGAGGACTGTTTTTT. The chain has TRBV4-1 and TRBJ1-4, with D perhaps matching TRBD1 (5 bases). The CDR3 totals 17 residues. Looked up from germline, CDR1 is MGHRA and CDR2 is YSYEKL. Between the trimmed V and J ends, which lost 3 bases and 13 bases, there was a span of 27 bases.

This clonotype showed up just a few times. This CDR3 reads CSVGLFRDYGYTF. In DNA, the CDR3 is TGCAGCGTTGGACTGTTTAGAGACTATGGCTACACCTTC. The gene calls are TRBV29-1 and TRBJ1-2; no clear D gene. Trimming shortened V by 4 bases and J by 3 bases, and 12 bases separated the two germline ends. Looked up from germline, CDR1 is SQVTM and CDR2 is ANQGSEA. The CDR3 spans 13 residues.

This clonotype turned up a few times. The chain joins TRBV20-1 to TRBJ1-4, with 9 bases identical to TRBD1. The CDR3 loop spans 14 amino acids. Germline trimming cut 2 bases from V and 7 bases from J; bases unmatched to any gene: 5. Per germline, CDR1 DFQATT and CDR2 SNEGSKA (reference sequence). This CDR3 is CSARPGQGGEKLFF. CDR3 coding DNA: TGCAGTGCTAGACCGGGACAGGGAGGTGAAAAACTGTTTTTT.

This rearrangement joins TRBV20-1 to TRBJ1-6; no firm D call. Looked up from germline, CDR1 is DFQATT and CDR2 is SNEGSKA (reference sequence). CDR3 length: 12 residues. Trimming took off 1 base at V and 7 bases at J, with 5 bases between the two ends. DNA of the CDR3: TGCAGTGCTAGAGGAACCAATTCACCCCTCCACTTT. It translates to CSARGTNSPLHF.

The chain couples TRBV7-6 to TRBJ2-1; D is perhaps TRBD2 (5 bases). The CDR3 is made up of 16 amino acids. CDR1 and CDR2 from the germline V gene are SGHVS and FNYEAQ. V shed 5 bases and J shed 4 bases, with 18 bases lying between them. This CDR3 reads CASSAGPGINYNEQFF. The CDR3 nucleotides read TGTGCCAGCAGCGCCGGACCGGGAATAAATTACAATGAGCAGTTCTTC. The entire variable domain, with the rest obtained from reference TRBV7-6 and TRBJ2-1, is as follows: GAGVSQSPRYKVTKRGQDVALRCDPISGHVSLYWYRQALGQGPEFLTYFNYEAQQDKSGLPNDRFSAERPEGSISTLTIQRTEQRDSAMYRCASSAGPGINYNEQFFGPGTRLTVL.

Ten or more counts support this clonotype. The chain employs TRBV5-6 and TRBJ2-5; 7 bases match TRBD2. In germline, CDR1 is SGHDT, CDR2 YYEEEE. Trimming at V came to 2 bases and at J to 6 bases, leaving 13 bases not matched to a gene. This CDR3 is 16 amino acids long. In nucleotides, the CDR3 is TGTGCCAGCAGCTTCGGGGGACTACTCGCTACGCAGACCCAGTACTTC. This encodes CASSFGGLLATQTQYF. Based on the CDR3 plus reference TRBV5-6 and TRBJ2-5, the full variable domain is DAGVTQSPTHLIKTRGQQVTLRCSPKSGHDTVSWYQQALGQGPQFIFQYYEEEERQRGNFPDRFSGHQFPNYSSELNVNALLLGDSALYLCASSFGGLLATQTQYFGPGTRLLVL.

The V gene is TRBV12-5, the J gene TRBJ2-1; D gene uncertain. Germline V gene data show CDR1 as LGHNT and CDR2 as FRNRAP. The CDR3 sequence is 18 residues long. Between the trimmed V and J ends, which lost 0 bases and 1 base, there was a span of 16 bases. The CDR3 nucleotides read TGTGCTAGTGGTTTGGTACCATGGGTTCCTCCATCCTACAATGAGCAGTTCTTC. It translates to CASGLVPWVPPSYNEQFF.

This clonotype appeared many times. V is TRBV7-8 and J is TRBJ2-4, with D perhaps TRBD2 (6 bases). Trimming stripped 8 bases from V and 6 bases from J, with 17 bases between. Germline V gives CDR1 SGHVS, CDR2 FQNEAQ. CDR3 length equals 14 residues. CDR3 DNA: TGTGCCAGCCTTTCCGGGGGATCTTCAAACATTCAGTACTTC. It specifies CASLSGGSSNIQYF.

This clonotype showed up just a few times. The J gene is TRBJ2-3, the V gene TRBV6-4, with 9 bases that match TRBD2. With V trimmed by 5 bases and J by 4 bases, 7 bases remained unmatched. Germline CDR1 MRHNA, CDR2 SNTAGT. This CDR3 spans 15 amino acids. In DNA, the CDR3 is TGTGCCAGCAGTAGGGCGGGGGGGCCCGCAGATACGCAGTATTTT. Translation: CASSRAGGPADTQYF.

Many counts were recorded for this clonotype. The chain couples TRBV15 to TRBJ2-1; 10 bases are shared with TRBD2. The CDR3 is 13 residues long. Germline V CDR1 and CDR2: LNHNV, YYDKDF (reference sequence). J was trimmed by 7 bases and V by 5 bases; bases with no gene match: 2. Here the CDR3 DNA reads TGTGCCACCAGCGCTAGCGGGAGAAATGAGCAGTTCTTC. Amino acids: CATSASGRNEQFF.

This sequence joins TRBV20-1 and TRBJ2-1, with TRBD2 identical over 16 bases. The V gene's germline CDR1 is DFQATT and CDR2 SNEGSKA (reference sequence). The CDR3 has 17 amino acids. CDR3 nucleotides: TGCTGCGCTAGTCCGGGACTAGCGGGGGGGTCCTACAATGAGCAGTTCTTC. Translating it yields CCASPGLAGGSYNEQFF.

This clonotype was detected a few times. The chain is built from TRBV6-5 and TRBJ1-6; 8 nucleotides line up with TRBD1. CDR1 is MNHEY, CDR2 SVGAGI, per germline. V shed 2 bases and J 5 bases; nucleotides not matched to a gene: 8. This CDR3 is 17 amino acids long. The CDR3 region is CASSYTRTGRDNSPLHF. The CDR3 DNA follows: TGTGCCAGCAGTTACACCCGGACAGGGAGAGATAATTCACCCCTCCACTTT.

This clonotype was observed a few times. The chain links TRBV20-1 to TRBJ1-6; D not certain. CDR3 length: 14 amino acids. Trimming pared 0 bases from V and 5 bases from J, leaving 8 bases between. CDR1 is DFQATT and CDR2 is SNEGSKA in the germline V gene (reference sequence). CDR3 sequence reads: CSARDRADNSPLHF. CDR3 coding DNA: TGCAGTGCTAGAGATAGGGCGGATAATTCACCCCTCCACTTT.

This clonotype was seen a few times. V usage is TRBV10-3 and J usage is TRBJ2-3, with D possibly called TRBD1 or TRBD2 (5 bases each). Germline V gives CDR1 ENHRY, CDR2 SYGVKD. The CDR3 length is 14 residues. Deletions cut 6 bases from V and 9 bases from J, with 19 bases between. Here the CDR3 DNA reads TGTGCCATCAGGGGGACGTTAGGGTCTGAGACGCAGTATTTT. The encoded protein is CAIRGTLGSETQYF.